This TCR beta chain was recorded in a study of ipilimumab plus nivolumab after autologous stem cell transplantation. Study-wide results and caveats: Per the authors, repertoire, Treg and microbiota data justify further study.

Ipilimumab, 1 mg/kg, started 14 to 28 days after autologous transplant. Comment on this clone: The antigen remains undetermined.

TCRdb keeps only in-frame clones here, not all; method: immunoSEQ multiplex PCR. The sample contains just over 40,000 clones, around 92% of which appear only once. From germline, CDR1 is SQVTM and CDR2 ANQGSEA. V lost 1 base and J lost 0, with 4 bases in between. The CDR3 runs to 13 residues. V gene TRBV29-1 combines with J gene TRBJ2-1, with D unresolved. The receptor's source is a male donor with multiple myeloma. The material was PBMCs, obtained in a trial of ipilimumab plus nivolumab as post-transplant consolidation. The CDR3 nucleotides read TGCAGCGTTGAAGGGGACTCCTACAATGAGCAGTTCTTC. Translating it yields CSVEGDSYNEQFF.